The next 17 T cell receptor beta chains were all read from a single sample in a study of blood T cell repertoires in COVID-19. Some clones are missing from TCRdb's copy, which holds only in-frame ones; the method was immunoSEQ multiplex PCR. The sample includes approximately 60,000 clones, approximately 82% of them seen just once. Source material: peripheral blood. The receptors come from a woman older than 75 with acute or convalescent COVID-19.

The rearrangement joins TRBV19 to TRBJ2-3; 8 positions match TRBD2. The germline CDR1 and CDR2 sequences are LNHDA and SQIVND (reference sequence). CDR3 size: 12 residues. CDR3 DNA sequence: TGTGCTAGCGGGGCGGGGGCAGATACGCAGTATTTT. Its protein product is CASGAGADTQYF.

The chain links TRBV7-3 to TRBJ1-3; D unresolved. V gave up 1 base and J gave up 2 bases, with 12 bases separating them. CDR3 size: 16 residues. CDR1 and CDR2 (germline): SGHTA, FQGTGA. The DNA for the CDR3 is TGTGCCAGCAGCTTAATTCGGGGTTTTACTGGAAACACCATATATTTT. Translation: CASSLIRGFTGNTIYF.

This rearrangement joins TRBV29-1 to TRBJ2-7; 8 bases map to TRBD1. Unmatched junction bases numbered 10, after V lost 7 bases and J lost 5 bases. The V gene's germline CDR1 is SQVTM and CDR2 ANQGSEA. The length of the CDR3 is 13 residues. This chain's CDR3 is CSAGQGLGNEQYF. In DNA, the CDR3 is TGCAGCGCCGGACAGGGTTTGGGTAACGAGCAGTACTTC.

The CDR3 is CASSLVAGEYSPLHF. CDR3 sequence (DNA): TGTGCCAGCAGCTTAGTAGCAGGGGAGTACTCACCCCTCCACTTT. This rearrangement joins TRBV11-2 to TRBJ1-6; D possibly corresponds to TRBD1 (6 bases). Germline V gene lookup returns CDR1 SGHAT and CDR2 FQNNGV. V was trimmed by 1 base and J by 10 bases, leaving 14 bases between them. The CDR3 has 15 residues.

The rearrangement joins TRBV11-2 to TRBJ1-6, with 7 nucleotides matching TRBD1. Per the germline V gene, CDR1 is SGHAT and CDR2 is FQNNGV. CDR3 length: 15 residues. The ends lost 4 bases at V and 8 bases at J; junction bases unmatched: 8. CDR3 loop: CASSSQGRSDSPLHF. The CDR3 nucleotides read TGTGCCAGCAGCTCACAGGGGAGAAGCGATTCACCCCTCCACTTT.

This chain connects TRBV9 to TRBJ2-7, with 8 bases identical to TRBD2. V shed 0 bases and J 2 bases; nucleotides not matched to a gene: 4. CDR3 length: 15 residues. Germline values: CDR1 SGDLS, CDR2 YYNGEE. CDR3 nucleotide sequence: TGTGCCAGCAGCGTAGCAAGCGGGAGTACCTACGAGCAGTACTTC. Protein product: CASSVASGSTYEQYF.

About this clone: At one of its ends the junction is not consistent with the germline gene, which may arise from a read error. The rearrangement uses TRBV7-7 and TRBJ1-5; possible D gene TRBD1, 5 bases. The CDR3 runs to 16 residues. CDR1 and CDR2 (germline): SSHAT, FNYEAQ (reference sequence). The chain's CDR3 is CASNLSPTGYNQPQHF. The CDR3 DNA reads TGTGCTAGCAACCTTTCCCCCACAGGCTACAATCAGCCCCAGCATTTT.

V and J are TRBV5-1 and TRBJ2-1, with 11 bases lining up with TRBD2. CDR1 is SGHRS and CDR2 is YFSETQ in the germline V gene. Unmatched junction bases numbered 5, after V lost 1 base and J lost 8 bases. The CDR3 consists of 15 residues. This CDR3 reads CASSLTSGSTYEQFF. The CDR3 DNA sequence: TGCGCCAGCAGCTTGACTAGCGGGAGCACCTATGAGCAGTTCTTC. The complete variable domain, with remaining parts taken from reference TRBV5-1 and TRBJ2-1, reads KAGVTQTPRYLIKTRGQQVTLSCSPISGHRSVSWYQQTPGQGLQFLFEYFSETQRNKGNFPGRFSGRQFSNSRSEMNVSTLELGDSALYLCASSLTSGSTYEQFFGPGTRLTVL.

The chain joins TRBV29-1 to TRBJ1-2; D is possibly TRBD1 (6 bases). Trimming removed 0 bases at V and 4 bases at J, with 12 bases between. The CDR3 is made up of 14 amino acids. Germline V CDR1 and CDR2: SQVTM, ANQGSEA. CDR3 coding DNA: TGCAGCGTTGAAGATGCAGGGGTGGTCTATGGCTACACCTTC. Its translation: CSVEDAGVVYGYTF.

The chain uses TRBV25-1 and TRBJ2-7; no clear D. The length of the CDR3 is 12 residues. V gave up 3 bases and J gave up 6 bases, with 9 bases separating them. The germline gives CDR1 MGHDK, CDR2 SYGVNS. The CDR3 protein is CASSDIMREQYF. In DNA, the CDR3 is TGTGCCAGCAGTGATATTATGCGCGAGCAGTACTTC.

This chain links TRBV5-1 with TRBJ2-1; 7 nucleotides line up with TRBD1. V lost 2 bases, J lost 4 bases, and 9 bases stayed unmatched. Germline CDR1 reads SGHRS; CDR2 reads YFSETQ. The CDR3 consists of 16 residues. The CDR3 here is CASSLLRQGAYNEQFF. CDR3 bases: TGCGCCAGCAGCTTACTTAGACAGGGCGCATACAATGAGCAGTTCTTC.

The chain uses TRBV6-5 and TRBJ2-5; D unclear. The CDR3 extends over 13 amino acids. Germline-derived CDR1 and CDR2 are MNHEY and SVGAGI. Deletions cut 2 bases from V and 9 bases from J, with 13 bases between. CDR3 loop: CASSYDRGGAQYF. The CDR3 DNA reads TGTGCCAGCAGTTACGACCGCGGTGGCGCCCAGTACTTC.

The chain uses TRBV4-1 and TRBJ2-1; 9 nucleotides match TRBD2. CDR1 and CDR2 from the germline V gene are MGHRA and YSYEKL. V dropped 1 base and J dropped 4; count of bases not matched to a gene: 5. This CDR3 comprises 16 residues. CDR3: CASSQAPGLAYNEQFF. Here the CDR3 DNA reads TGCGCCAGCAGCCAAGCCCCGGGACTAGCTTACAATGAGCAGTTCTTC.

CDR3 bases: TGTGCCAGCAGCCGATACGAGGGCTACACCTTC. Protein: CASSRYEGYTF. This rearrangement joins TRBV5-4 to TRBJ1-2; D unclear. Germline CDR1 SGHNT, CDR2 YYREEE (reference sequence). The CDR3 is made up of 11 amino acids. Deletions cut 4 bases from V and 8 bases from J, with 9 bases between.

In this sample, this clone turned up a few times. J is TRBJ1-1 and V is TRBV6-6; 7 bases match TRBD1. The J segment lost 5 bases and the V segment lost 6 bases, leaving 9 bases of the junction unmatched. The germline CDR1 and CDR2 sequences are MNHNY and SVGAGI (reference sequence). The CDR3 is made up of 14 amino acids. The CDR3 nucleotides read TGTGCCAGCAGACCTAAACAGGGGTGGACTGAAGCTTTCTTT. Protein: CASRPKQGWTEAFF.

This rearrangement joins TRBV28 to TRBJ2-1, with D perhaps matching TRBD2 (6 bases). The V end lost 11 bases, the J end lost 7 bases, and 18 bases lay between the germline ends. From germline, CDR1 is MDHEN and CDR2 SYDVKM. CDR3 length: 13 residues. The CDR3 loop is CAHRDSLWNEQFF. CDR3 DNA sequence: TGTGCCCACCGGGACTCCCTCTGGAATGAGCAGTTCTTC.

J is TRBJ2-1 and V is TRBV12-3 or TRBV12-4; possible D gene TRBD1, 5 bases. There are 12 residues in the CDR3. V lost 4 bases and J 8 bases, leaving 9 bases between the germline ends. This chain's CDR3 is CASSSGWHEQFF. CDR3 DNA: TGTGCCAGCAGTTCAGGGTGGCATGAGCAGTTCTTC.